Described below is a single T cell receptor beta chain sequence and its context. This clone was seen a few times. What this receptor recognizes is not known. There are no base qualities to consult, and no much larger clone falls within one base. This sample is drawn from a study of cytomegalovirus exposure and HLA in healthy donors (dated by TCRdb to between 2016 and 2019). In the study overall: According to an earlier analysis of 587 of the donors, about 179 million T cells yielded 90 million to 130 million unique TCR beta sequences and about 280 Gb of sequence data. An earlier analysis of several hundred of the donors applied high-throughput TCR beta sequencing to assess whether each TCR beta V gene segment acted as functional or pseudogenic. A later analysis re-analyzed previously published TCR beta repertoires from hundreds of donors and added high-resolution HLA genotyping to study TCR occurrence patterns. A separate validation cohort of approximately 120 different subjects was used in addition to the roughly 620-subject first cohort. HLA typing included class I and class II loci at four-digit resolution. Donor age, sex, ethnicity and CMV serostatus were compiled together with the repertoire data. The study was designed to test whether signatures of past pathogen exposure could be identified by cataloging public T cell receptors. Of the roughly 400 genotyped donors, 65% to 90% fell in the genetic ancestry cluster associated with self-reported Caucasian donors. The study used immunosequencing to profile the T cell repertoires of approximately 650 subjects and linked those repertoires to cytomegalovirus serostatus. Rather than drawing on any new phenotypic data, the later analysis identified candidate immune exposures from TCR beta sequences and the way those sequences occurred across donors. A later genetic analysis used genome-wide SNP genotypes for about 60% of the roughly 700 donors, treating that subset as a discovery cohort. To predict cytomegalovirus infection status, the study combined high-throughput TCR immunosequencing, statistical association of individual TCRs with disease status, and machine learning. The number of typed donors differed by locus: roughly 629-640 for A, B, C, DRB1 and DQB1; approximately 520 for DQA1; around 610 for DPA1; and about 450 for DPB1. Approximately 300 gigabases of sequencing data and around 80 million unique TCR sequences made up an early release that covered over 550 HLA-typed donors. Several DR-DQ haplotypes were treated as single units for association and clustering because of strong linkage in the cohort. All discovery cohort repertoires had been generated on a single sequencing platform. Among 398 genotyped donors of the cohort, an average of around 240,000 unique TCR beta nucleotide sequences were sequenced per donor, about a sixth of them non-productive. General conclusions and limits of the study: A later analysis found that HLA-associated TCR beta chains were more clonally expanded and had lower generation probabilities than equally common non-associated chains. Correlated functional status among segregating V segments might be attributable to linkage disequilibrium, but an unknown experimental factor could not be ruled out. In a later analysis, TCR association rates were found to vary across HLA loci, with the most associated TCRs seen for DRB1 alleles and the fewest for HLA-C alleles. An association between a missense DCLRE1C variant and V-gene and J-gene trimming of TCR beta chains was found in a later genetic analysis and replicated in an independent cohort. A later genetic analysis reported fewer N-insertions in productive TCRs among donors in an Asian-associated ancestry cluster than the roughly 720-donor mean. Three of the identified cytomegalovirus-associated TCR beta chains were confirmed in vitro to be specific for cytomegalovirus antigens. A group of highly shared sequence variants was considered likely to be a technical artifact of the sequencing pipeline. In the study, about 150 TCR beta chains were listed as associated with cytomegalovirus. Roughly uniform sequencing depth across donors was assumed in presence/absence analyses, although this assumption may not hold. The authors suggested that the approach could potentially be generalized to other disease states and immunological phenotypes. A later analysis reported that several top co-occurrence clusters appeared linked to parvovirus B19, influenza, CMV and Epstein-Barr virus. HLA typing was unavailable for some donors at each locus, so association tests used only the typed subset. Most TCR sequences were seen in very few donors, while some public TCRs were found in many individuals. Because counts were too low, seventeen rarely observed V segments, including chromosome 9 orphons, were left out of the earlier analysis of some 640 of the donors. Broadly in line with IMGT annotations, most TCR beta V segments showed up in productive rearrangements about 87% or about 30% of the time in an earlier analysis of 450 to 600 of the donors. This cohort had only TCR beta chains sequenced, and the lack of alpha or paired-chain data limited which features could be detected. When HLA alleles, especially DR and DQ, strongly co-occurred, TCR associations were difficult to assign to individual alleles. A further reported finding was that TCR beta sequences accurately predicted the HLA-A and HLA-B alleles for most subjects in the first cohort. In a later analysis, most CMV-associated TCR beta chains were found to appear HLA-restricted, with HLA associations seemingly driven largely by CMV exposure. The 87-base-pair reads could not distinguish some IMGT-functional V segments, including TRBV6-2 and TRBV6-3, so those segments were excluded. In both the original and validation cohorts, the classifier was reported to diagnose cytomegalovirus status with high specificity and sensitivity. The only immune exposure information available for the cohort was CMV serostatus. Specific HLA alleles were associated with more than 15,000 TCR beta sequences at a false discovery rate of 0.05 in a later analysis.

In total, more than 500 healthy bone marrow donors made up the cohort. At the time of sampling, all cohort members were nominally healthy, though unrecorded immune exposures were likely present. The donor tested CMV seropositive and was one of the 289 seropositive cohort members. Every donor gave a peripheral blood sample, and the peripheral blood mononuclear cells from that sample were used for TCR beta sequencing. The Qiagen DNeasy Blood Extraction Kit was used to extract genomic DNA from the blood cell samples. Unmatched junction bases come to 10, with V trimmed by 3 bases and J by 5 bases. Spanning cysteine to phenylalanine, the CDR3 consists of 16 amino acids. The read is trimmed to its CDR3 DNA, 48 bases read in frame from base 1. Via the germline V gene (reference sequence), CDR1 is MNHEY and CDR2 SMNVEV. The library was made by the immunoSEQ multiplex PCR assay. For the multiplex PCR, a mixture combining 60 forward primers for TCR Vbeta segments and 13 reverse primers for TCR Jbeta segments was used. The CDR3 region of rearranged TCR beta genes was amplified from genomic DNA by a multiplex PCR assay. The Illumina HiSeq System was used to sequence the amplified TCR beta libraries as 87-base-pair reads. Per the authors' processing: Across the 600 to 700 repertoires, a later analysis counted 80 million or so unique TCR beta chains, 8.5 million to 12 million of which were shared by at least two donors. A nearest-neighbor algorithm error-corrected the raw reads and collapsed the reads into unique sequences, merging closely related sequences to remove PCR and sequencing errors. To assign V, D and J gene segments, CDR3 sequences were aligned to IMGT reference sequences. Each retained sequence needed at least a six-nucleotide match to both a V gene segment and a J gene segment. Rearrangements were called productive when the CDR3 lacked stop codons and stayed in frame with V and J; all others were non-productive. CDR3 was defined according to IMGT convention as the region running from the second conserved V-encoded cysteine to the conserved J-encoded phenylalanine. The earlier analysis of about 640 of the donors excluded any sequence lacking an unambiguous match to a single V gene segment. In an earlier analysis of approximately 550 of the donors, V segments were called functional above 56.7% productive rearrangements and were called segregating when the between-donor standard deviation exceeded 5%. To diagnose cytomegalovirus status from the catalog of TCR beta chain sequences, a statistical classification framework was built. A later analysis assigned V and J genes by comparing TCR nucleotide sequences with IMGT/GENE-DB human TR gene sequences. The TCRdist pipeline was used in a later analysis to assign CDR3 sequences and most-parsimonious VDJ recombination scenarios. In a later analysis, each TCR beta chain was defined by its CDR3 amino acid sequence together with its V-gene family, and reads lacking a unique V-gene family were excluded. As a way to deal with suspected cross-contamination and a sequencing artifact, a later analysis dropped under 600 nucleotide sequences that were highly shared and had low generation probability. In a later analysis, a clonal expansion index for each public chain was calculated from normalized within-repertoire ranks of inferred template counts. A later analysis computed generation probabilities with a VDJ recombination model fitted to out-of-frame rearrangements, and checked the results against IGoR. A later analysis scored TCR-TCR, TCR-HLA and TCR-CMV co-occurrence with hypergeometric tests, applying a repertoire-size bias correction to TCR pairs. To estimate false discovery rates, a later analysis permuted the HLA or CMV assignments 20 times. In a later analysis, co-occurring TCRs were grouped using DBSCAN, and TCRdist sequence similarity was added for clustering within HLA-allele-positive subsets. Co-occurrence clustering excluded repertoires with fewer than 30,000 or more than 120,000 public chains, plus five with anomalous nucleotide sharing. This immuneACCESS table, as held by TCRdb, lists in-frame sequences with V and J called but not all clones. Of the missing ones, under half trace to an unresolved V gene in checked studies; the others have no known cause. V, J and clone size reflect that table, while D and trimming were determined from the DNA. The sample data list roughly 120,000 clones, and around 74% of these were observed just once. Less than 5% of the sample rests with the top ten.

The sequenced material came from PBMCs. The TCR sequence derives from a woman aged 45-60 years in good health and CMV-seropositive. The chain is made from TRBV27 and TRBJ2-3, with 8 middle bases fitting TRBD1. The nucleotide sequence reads TGTGCCAGCAGTTTCCTGCCAGGGGGCGGAGGAGATACGCAGTATTTT. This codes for CASSFLPGGGGDTQYF.